What follows are 2 T cell receptor beta chains derived from one specimen sequenced in a study of cytomegalovirus exposure and HLA in healthy donors (dated by TCRdb to about 2017). Libraries came from the immunoSEQ multiplex PCR assay. For the multiplex PCR, a mixture combining 60 forward primers for TCR Vbeta segments and 13 reverse primers for TCR Jbeta segments was used. Here the immuneACCESS table is served through TCRdb, limited to in-frame sequences with V and J called. Missing clones are a known gap in these copies; in checked studies unresolved V genes cover under half, and the rest lacks a known reason. The sample data list some 120,000 clones, and 8% to 11% of these were observed just once. The ten most abundant clones make up roughly 4.2% of the sample. The source material was PBMCs. The receptors shown here come from a woman in her late teens or twenties in good health and CMV-seropositive.

V and J are TRBV29-1 and TRBJ2-5; D uncertain. Per germline, CDR1 SQVTM and CDR2 ANQGSEA. This CDR3 region has 16 residues. Between the trimmed V and J ends, which lost 7 bases and 0 bases, there was a span of 21 bases. CDR3 loop: CSALKVVGGNQETQYF. The CDR3 nucleotides read TGCAGCGCCCTAAAGGTGGTCGGCGGCAACCAAGAGACCCAGTACTTC.

This clone came up a few times. The CDR3 region has the DNA TGTGCCAGCAGTTACTCGACTACCGCTAACTACGAGCAGTACTTC. It is translated as CASSYSTTANYEQYF. V usage is TRBV6-6 and J usage is TRBJ2-7, with D possibly TRBD2 on 5 matching bases. Between the trimmed V and J ends, which lost 0 bases and 3 bases, there was a span of 12 bases. CDR1 is MNHNY and CDR2 is SVGAGI in the germline V gene (reference sequence). The CDR3 spans 15 residues.